The rows below give T cell receptor beta chains drawn from one sample of a study of vaccination and CD4 T cells after COVID-19. No antigen has been assigned to these receptors. TCRdb called the PCR reads again in MiXCR, with one record for every CDR3 protein. The table has 20,000 to 25,000 distinct CDR3 sequences, over 40% seen once. The material sequenced was CD4+ T cells from blood, cultured in vitro. All receptors derive from a human donor who had recovered from COVID-19. The CDR3 runs from the conserved cysteine through the conserved F or W. The D gene is left open where the match is weak. A clone size is listed for some rows: how often the clone was seen (once, few, many), or a class if it is expanded.

few	TRBD1	TRBJ1-2	TRBV6-1	CASRDRGSNYGYTF	TGTGCCAGCAGGGACAGGGGCTCTAACTATGGCTACACCTTC
few	.	TRBJ1-4	TRBV7-9	CASSSWPPPTTNEKLFF	TGTGCCAGCAGTTCCTGGCCCCCCCCAACAACTAATGAAAAACTGTTTTTT
.	.	TRBJ1-5	TRBV25-1	CASSEEDRNQPQHF	TGTGCCAGCAGTGAAGAGGACAGAAATCAGCCCCAGCATTTT
.	.	TRBJ1-2	TRBV6-1	CASSAGTGSGYTF	TGTGCCAGCAGTGCCGGGACTGGGAGTGGCTACACCTTC
few	TRBD2	TRBJ2-1	TRBV27	CASSPRTSGSNEQFF	TGTGCCAGCAGTCCTCGGACTAGCGGGTCCAATGAGCAGTTCTTC
few	.	TRBJ1-2	TRBV15	CATSRDSQGSYGYTF	TGTGCCACCAGCAGAGATAGTCAGGGGAGCTATGGCTACACCTTC
.	.	TRBJ2-7	TRBV21-1	CANTFETGAPHF	TGTGCCAATACCTTCGAGACAGGGGCCCCTCACTTC
few	TRBD2	TRBJ2-5	TRBV6-5	CASSYSKAGVAAETQYF	TGTGCCAGCAGTTACTCGAAAGCGGGGGTGGCCGCGGAGACCCAGTACTTC
.	TRBD1	TRBJ2-2	TRBV7-6	CASSLLGTANTGELFF	TGTGCCAGCAGCTTATTAGGGACAGCGAACACCGGGGAGCTGTTTTTT
.	.	TRBJ1-6	TRBV5-1	CASSFGKDYNSPLHF	TGCGCCAGCAGCTTCGGAAAGGATTATAATTCACCCCTCCACTTT
.	.	TRBJ2-3	TRBV10-3	CAISEGDGEDTQYF	TGTGCCATCAGTGAAGGGGACGGAGAAGATACGCAGTATTTT